A selection of T cell receptor beta chains follows, all from one sample in a study of T cells expressing NK-cell markers. TCRdb reprocessed the 5' RACE reads; each CDR3 protein has one entry and no DNA is given. The table lists 400,000 to 450,000 distinct CDR3 sequences. The sample taken for sequencing was blood T cells: a sorted CD56 or NKG2C T cell subset, CD4+ or CD8+ T cells, or bulk PBMC T cells (not recorded which). The receptor set was obtained from a woman between 18 and 69 years old in good health. The CDR3 runs from the conserved cysteine through the conserved F or W. Fields, in order: V gene, J gene, CDR3 protein.

v_gene: TRBV27
j_gene: TRBJ2-3
CDR3aa: CASSLSPAGAGTDTQYF

v_gene: TRBV20-1
j_gene: TRBJ2-2
CDR3aa: CSARGAAGIAGELFF

v_gene: TRBV12-3/TRBV12-4
j_gene: TRBJ1-4
CDR3aa: CASSPGQGKTATNEKLFF

v_gene: TRBV5-5
j_gene: TRBJ2-3
CDR3aa: CASSFDVGGTDTQYF

v_gene: TRBV18
j_gene: TRBJ2-1
CDR3aa: CASSPPLGQMYNEQFF

v_gene: TRBV7-2
j_gene: TRBJ1-4
CDR3aa: CVSTISPGAGEKLFF

v_gene: TRBV5-1
j_gene: TRBJ1-2
CDR3aa: CASSSGTGRRASYGYTF

v_gene: TRBV6-2/TRBV6-3
j_gene: TRBJ2-5
CDR3aa: CASSIPEETQYF

v_gene: TRBV10-3
j_gene: TRBJ2-2
CDR3aa: CAISDPSWLLNTGELFF

v_gene: TRBV5-6
j_gene: TRBJ2-1
CDR3aa: CASSPRNDNEQFF